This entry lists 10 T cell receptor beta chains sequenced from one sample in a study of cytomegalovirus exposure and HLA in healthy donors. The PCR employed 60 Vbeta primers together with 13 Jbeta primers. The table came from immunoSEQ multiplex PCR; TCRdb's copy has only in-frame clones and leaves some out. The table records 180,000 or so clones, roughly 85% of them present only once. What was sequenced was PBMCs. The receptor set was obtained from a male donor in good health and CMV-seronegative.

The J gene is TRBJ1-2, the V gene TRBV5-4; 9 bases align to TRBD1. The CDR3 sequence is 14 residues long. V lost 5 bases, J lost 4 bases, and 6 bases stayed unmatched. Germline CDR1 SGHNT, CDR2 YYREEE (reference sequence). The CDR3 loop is CASRPTGGAYGYTF. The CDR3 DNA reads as TGTGCCAGCAGACCCACAGGGGGCGCCTATGGCTACACCTTC.

The CDR3 nucleotides read TGTGCCAGCAGCTTAGCGGGACAGACCTATGGCTACACCTTC. It encodes CASSLAGQTYGYTF. J is TRBJ1-2 and V is TRBV7-2; 7 bases line up with TRBD1. The V segment lost 0 bases and the J segment 4 bases; nucleotides outside the gene matches: 2. CDR1 is SGHTA, CDR2 FQGNSA, per germline. This CDR3 comprises 14 residues.

For the CDR3, the DNA is TGTGCCAGCAGCTTAGCCATCGACAGATCGTTGGTAGCCAAAAACATTCAGTACTTC. As protein: CASSLAIDRSLVAKNIQYF. The chain carries TRBV7-8 and TRBJ2-4; maybe TRBD1 (5 bases). The V and J ends lost 0 bases and 0 bases respectively, with 18 bases between them. CDR1 is SGHVS, CDR2 FQNEAQ, per germline. The CDR3 runs 19 residues.

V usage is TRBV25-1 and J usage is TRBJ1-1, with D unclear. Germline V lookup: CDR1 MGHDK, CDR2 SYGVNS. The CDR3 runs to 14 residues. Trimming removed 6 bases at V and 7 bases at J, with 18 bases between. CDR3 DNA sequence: TGTGCCAGCAGGGAAGCGGGGAGATCTAGTGAAGCTTTCTTT. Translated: CASREAGRSSEAFF.

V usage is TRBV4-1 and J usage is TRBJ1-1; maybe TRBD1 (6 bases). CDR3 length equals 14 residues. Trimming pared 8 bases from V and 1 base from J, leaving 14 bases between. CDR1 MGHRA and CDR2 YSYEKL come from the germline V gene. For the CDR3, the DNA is TGCGCCAGCCGAGGGACATTGAAGAACACTGAAGCTTTCTTT. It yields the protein CASRGTLKNTEAFF.

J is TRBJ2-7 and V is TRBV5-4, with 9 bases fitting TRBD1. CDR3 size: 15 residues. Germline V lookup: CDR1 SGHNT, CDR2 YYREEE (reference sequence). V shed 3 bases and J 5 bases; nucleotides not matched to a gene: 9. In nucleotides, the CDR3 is TGTGCCAGCAGCTCCGGACAGGGGCTATCTGACGAGCAGTACTTC. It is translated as CASSSGQGLSDEQYF.

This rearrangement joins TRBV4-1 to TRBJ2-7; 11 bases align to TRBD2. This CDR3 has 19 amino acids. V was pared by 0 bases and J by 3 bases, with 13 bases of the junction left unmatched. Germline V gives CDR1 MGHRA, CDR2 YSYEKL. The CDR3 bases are TGCGCCAGCAGCCAAGATAGCCCGGGACTAGCGGCCAACTACTACGAGCAGTACTTC. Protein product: CASSQDSPGLAANYYEQYF.

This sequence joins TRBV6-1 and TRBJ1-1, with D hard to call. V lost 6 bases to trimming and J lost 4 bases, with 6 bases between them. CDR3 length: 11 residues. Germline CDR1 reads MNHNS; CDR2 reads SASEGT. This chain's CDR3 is CASRGGTEAFF. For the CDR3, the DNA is TGTGCCAGCAGGGGAGGCACTGAAGCTTTCTTT.

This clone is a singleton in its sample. CDR3 in DNA: TGTGCCAGTAGTAGGACGGGGACAACACCTAACTATGGCTACACCTTC. Protein: CASSRTGTTPNYGYTF. V is TRBV19 and J is TRBJ1-2, with a weak D call TRBD1 (6 bases). CDR1 and CDR2 (germline): LNHDA, SQIVND (reference sequence). The ends were cut back, 4 bases at V and 0 bases at J, with 15 bases in the middle. This CDR3 comprises 16 residues.

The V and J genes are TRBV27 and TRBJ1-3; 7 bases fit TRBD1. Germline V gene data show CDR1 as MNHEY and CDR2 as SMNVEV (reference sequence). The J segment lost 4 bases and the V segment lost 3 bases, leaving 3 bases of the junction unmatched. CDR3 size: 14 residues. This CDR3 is CASSFGQAGNTIYF. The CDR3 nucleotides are TGTGCCAGCAGTTTTGGACAGGCGGGAAACACCATATATTTT.